A single sample gave rise to the 32 T cell receptor beta chains below, sequenced in a study of shared clonotypes between healthy human individuals. Produced via immunoSEQ multiplex PCR; TCRdb's table is partial and in-frame only. The data hold about 980,000 clones, with 76% observed a single time. The sequenced sample was memory CD4+ T cells sorted from blood. Subset specified: CD45RA-negative fraction. The receptors derive from a man between 18 and 35 years old in good health.

This clone was recorded only once. V gene TRBV2 combines with J gene TRBJ2-7; possibly TRBD1 or TRBD2 for D (5 bases each). V was clipped by 6 bases and J by 3 bases, with 24 bases between them. CDR3 length equals 17 residues. CDR1 is SNHLY and CDR2 is FYNNEI in the germline V gene. CDR3 DNA: TGTGCCAGCAGCTTAGCCTCCACCGGGACGGGAAGCTACGAGCAGTACTTC. Translating it yields CASSLASTGTGSYEQYF.

This clone has more than one count but fewer than ten. The chain is built from TRBV7-2 and TRBJ2-1; no clear D gene. Per germline, CDR1 SGHTA and CDR2 FQGNSA. V gave up 1 base and J gave up 6 bases, with 16 bases separating them. The CDR3 is made up of 16 amino acids. CDR3 amino acids: CASSLEPLPAPNEQFF. For the CDR3, the DNA is TGTGCCAGCAGCTTAGAGCCTCTCCCCGCGCCCAATGAGCAGTTCTTC.

The chain has TRBV27 and TRBJ2-6; tentatively, D is TRBD1 (6 bases). V lost 10 bases, J lost 4 bases, and 17 bases lay in between. The germline V gene has CDR1 MNHEY and CDR2 SMNVEV (reference sequence). The CDR3 length is 15 residues. CDR3 protein: CATAQGGAGANVLTF. DNA for the CDR3: TGTGCCACCGCACAGGGCGGAGCAGGGGCCAACGTCCTGACTTTC.

This clone was picked up one time. The V gene is TRBV7-2, the J gene TRBJ2-5, with 8 bases that match TRBD2. The CDR3 length is 16 residues. The V gene's germline CDR1 is SGHTA and CDR2 FQGNSA. After removal of 1 base from V and 1 base from J, the junction contained 5 bases not matched to a gene. The CDR3 loop is CASSLVAGGIQETQYF. The CDR3 DNA is TGTGCCAGCAGCTTAGTGGCGGGAGGTATCCAAGAGACCCAGTACTTC.

This chain links TRBV12-5 with TRBJ2-7; TRBD1 matches at 8 bases. With V trimmed by 1 base and J by 7 bases, 12 bases remained unmatched. Germline CDR1 and CDR2: LGHNT and FRNRAP. This CDR3 is built from 16 residues. CDR3 amino acids: CASGLALTGVIEEQYF. DNA for the CDR3: TGTGCTAGTGGTTTGGCCTTGACAGGGGTGATTGAGGAGCAGTACTTC. Variable domain in full (rest from reference TRBV12-5 and TRBJ2-7): DARVTQTPRHKVTEMGQEVTMRCQPILGHNTVFWYRQTMMQGLELLAYFRNRAPLDDSGMPKDRFSAEMPDATLATLKIQPSEPRDSAVYFCASGLALTGVIEEQYFGPGTRLTVT.

This clone was counted only a few times. This chain joins TRBV5-8 and TRBJ2-7; 11 positions match TRBD1. The CDR3 length is 16 residues. Looked up from germline, CDR1 is SGHTS and CDR2 is YDEGEE. Trimming took 4 bases from V and 3 from J; bases not matched to a gene: 9. CDR3 in amino acids: CASSRFGTGGFYEQYF. CDR3 DNA sequence: TGTGCCAGCAGCAGGTTCGGGACAGGGGGTTTCTACGAGCAGTACTTC.

The V gene is TRBV4-1, the J gene TRBJ2-3; D is ambiguous. The CDR3 totals 14 residues. V was cut by 0 bases and J by 5 bases, with 9 bases left in between. Germline V CDR1 and CDR2: MGHRA, YSYEKL. CDR3 DNA sequence: TGCGCCAGCAGCCAAGATAGTTTCGGAGATACGCAGTATTTT. This sequence encodes CASSQDSFGDTQYF.

The genes are TRBV18 and TRBJ1-6; 7 bases fit TRBD1. Germline V CDR1 and CDR2: KGHSH, LQKENI. Trimming at V came to 4 bases and at J to 5 bases, leaving 5 bases not matched to a gene. This CDR3 has 15 residues. CDR3 DNA: TGTGCCAGCTCACTCATGACAGGGAATAATTCACCCCTCCACTTT. It yields the protein CASSLMTGNNSPLHF.

There are a few counts of this clone. This chain links TRBV7-9 with TRBJ2-7; D gene uncertain. The V end was cut by 3 bases, the J end by 4 bases, with 7 bases between. Looked up from germline, CDR1 is SEHNR and CDR2 is FQNEAQ (reference sequence). The CDR3 has 12 residues. The CDR3 region is CASSFTGYEQYF. The CDR3 coding sequence is TGTGCCAGCAGCTTTACCGGTTACGAGCAGTACTTC.

V and J are TRBV9 and TRBJ2-5; D is unclear. Trimming stripped 0 bases from V and 1 base from J, with 7 bases between. The CDR3 runs to 14 residues. CDR1 is SGDLS and CDR2 is YYNGEE in the germline V gene. The CDR3 reads CASSVGPIQETQYF. DNA for the CDR3: TGTGCCAGCAGCGTAGGACCCATCCAAGAGACCCAGTACTTC. The full variable domain, in which reference TRBV9 and TRBJ2-5 provide the parts outside the CDR3, is DSGVTQTPKHLITATGQRVTLRCSPRSGDLSVYWYQQSLDQGLQFLIQYYNGEERAKGNILERFSAQQFPDLHSELNLSSLELGDSALYFCASSVGPIQETQYFGPGTRLLVL.

The chain joins TRBV7-8 to TRBJ2-3; the D is unclear. Trimming removed 0 bases at V and 5 bases at J, with 12 bases between. The CDR3 extends over 15 amino acids. Germline V lookup: CDR1 SGHVS, CDR2 FQNEAQ. The CDR3 nucleotides read TGTGCCAGCAGCTTAGCGCGCTGGACCGTAGATACGCAGTATTTT. Its translation is CASSLARWTVDTQYF.

The J gene is TRBJ1-6, the V gene TRBV6-5; D gene ambiguous. Germline assignment: CDR1 MNHEY and CDR2 SVGAGI. V was cut by 0 bases and J by 8 bases, with 11 bases left in between. The CDR3 extends over 15 amino acids. CDR3 DNA: TGTGCCAGCAGTTACTCGTGGGCGGACCATTCACCCCTCCACTTT. It specifies CASSYSWADHSPLHF.

The chain carries TRBV29-1 and TRBJ1-4, with D tentatively TRBD1 (5 bases). Trimming left V 7 bases short and J 3 bases short, with 15 bases between. The CDR3 is 14 residues long. CDR1 and CDR2 (germline): SQVTM, ANQGSEA. The CDR3, as DNA: TGCAGCGGTAAAAAGGGGATCGCTAATGAAAAACTGTTTTTT. This gives the protein CSGKKGIANEKLFF.

This rearrangement joins TRBV5-3 to TRBJ2-1, with 12 bases lining up with TRBD2. TRBV5-3 is labeled an ORF, and its function is uncertain. Unmatched junction bases numbered 18, after V lost 7 bases and J lost 7 bases. This CDR3 has 18 residues. The CDR3 sequence: CARAQAWTSGKPGNEQFF. The CDR3 DNA is TGTGCCAGAGCCCAGGCCTGGACTAGCGGGAAACCGGGGAATGAGCAGTTCTTC.

This chain links TRBV28 with TRBJ1-2; TRBD1 agrees at 12 bases. The CDR3 totals 15 residues. With V trimmed by 5 bases and J by 7 bases, 8 bases remained unmatched. Germline values: CDR1 MDHEN, CDR2 SYDVKM. The CDR3 DNA follows: TGTGCCAGCAGTCCAGGGGGGACAGGGGGCTTTGGCTACACCTTC. This sequence encodes CASSPGGTGGFGYTF.

The V gene is TRBV2, the J gene TRBJ1-2; TRBD1 is a possible D gene (5 bases). CDR1 and CDR2 from the germline V gene are SNHLY and FYNNEI. The CDR3 length is 13 residues. V lost 5 bases to trimming and J lost 4 bases, with 11 bases between them. CDR3 sequence reads: CASSPQGGYGYTF. The DNA for the CDR3 is TGTGCCAGCAGTCCCCAGGGCGGCTATGGCTACACCTTC.

The gene calls are TRBV18 and TRBJ2-1; no clear D gene. The CDR3 contains 15 residues. In germline, CDR1 is KGHSH, CDR2 LQKENI. Trimming shortened V by 6 bases and J by 5 bases, and 17 bases separated the two germline ends. This CDR3 reads CASSTSGSQHNEQFF. CDR3 nucleotide sequence: TGTGCCAGCTCCACTTCCGGATCCCAACACAATGAGCAGTTCTTC.

This rearrangement joins TRBV6-1 to TRBJ2-7; unclear D gene. Trimming removed 6 bases from V and 4 bases from J, with 10 bases in between. The CDR3 is 12 amino acids. Germline assignment: CDR1 MNHNS and CDR2 SASEGT. The CDR3 loop is CASRDTTYEQYF. CDR3 in DNA: TGTGCCAGCAGAGACACGACGTACGAGCAGTACTTC.

The CDR3 bases are TGCGCCAGCAGCTTGGGCGGTTCCAACTCTGGGGCCAACGTCCTGACTTTC. As protein: CASSLGGSNSGANVLTF. The chain couples TRBV5-1 to TRBJ2-6; D unclear. Trimming stripped 0 bases from V and 0 bases from J, with 10 bases between. The germline CDR1 and CDR2 sequences are SGHRS and YFSETQ. The CDR3 runs to 17 residues. Looking up the rest from reference TRBV5-1 and TRBJ2-6 gives the full variable domain: KAGVTQTPRYLIKTRGQQVTLSCSPISGHRSVSWYQQTPGQGLQFLFEYFSETQRNKGNFPGRFSGRQFSNSRSEMNVSTLELGDSALYLCASSLGGSNSGANVLTFGAGSRLTVL.

A remark on this clone: A read error is likely here: a far larger clone is one base away. The same CDR3 also results from other DNA sequences found in this sample. V is TRBV29-1 and J is TRBJ2-7; 11 positions agree with TRBD1. Germline CDR1 is SQVTM and CDR2 is ANQGSEA. V was clipped by 1 base and J by 5 bases; unmatched bases: 4. This CDR3 has 14 amino acids. The CDR3 coding sequence is TGCAGCGTTGAAGCGGACAGGGGGCGCGACGAGCAGTACTTC. Residues: CSVEADRGRDEQYF.

The V and J genes are TRBV5-1 and TRBJ2-1; TRBD1 agrees at 9 bases. In germline, CDR1 is SGHRS, CDR2 YFSETQ. Losses at the gene ends were 5 bases for V and 7 bases for J; bases not matched to a gene: 13. This CDR3 is 16 amino acids long. This CDR3 reads CASRSRAGTGTNEQFF. The CDR3 coding sequence is TGCGCCAGCAGATCGAGGGCCGGGACAGGGACTAATGAGCAGTTCTTC.

J is TRBJ1-2 and V is TRBV27, with 7 bases aligning to TRBD1. The V gene end was trimmed by 5 bases and the J gene end by 4 bases; junction bases not matched to a gene: 4. The CDR3 totals 13 residues. Germline V gene sequence: CDR1 MNHEY, CDR2 SMNVEV (reference sequence). CDR3 DNA: TGTGCCAGCAGTCTGGACAGGTCCTATGGCTACACCTTC. It yields the protein CASSLDRSYGYTF.

The chain has TRBV27 and TRBJ2-4; 8 positions match TRBD2. Germline loops: CDR1 MNHEY, CDR2 SMNVEV (reference sequence). The CDR3 consists of 20 residues. The J segment lost 1 base and the V segment lost 5 bases, leaving 19 bases of the junction unmatched. CDR3 sequence: CASSPLVAGNLRVAKNIQYF. CDR3 nucleotide sequence: TGTGCCAGCAGTCCCCTCGTAGCGGGAAACCTTAGGGTGGCCAAAAACATTCAGTACTTC.

This chain joins TRBV18 and TRBJ2-3, with D perhaps matching TRBD2 (6 bases). The CDR3 length is 15 residues. Between the trimmed V and J ends, which lost 2 bases and 2 bases, there was a span of 11 bases. Germline V gene sequence: CDR1 KGHSH, CDR2 LQKENI. The CDR3 nucleotides read TGTGCCAGCTCACCAGAACTAGCTGCCACAGATACGCAGTATTTT. Amino acids: CASSPELAATDTQYF. Full variable domain (rest looked up from reference TRBV18 and TRBJ2-3): NAGVMQNPRHLVRRRGQEARLRCSPMKGHSHVYWYRQLPEEGLKFMVYLQKENIIDESGMPKERFSAEFPKEGPSILRIQQVVRGDSAAYFCASSPELAATDTQYFGPGTRLTVL.

This rearrangement joins TRBV7-2 to TRBJ2-7; D call uncertain. The germline gives CDR1 SGHTA, CDR2 FQGNSA. The CDR3 length is 13 residues. Trimming stripped 1 base from V and 3 bases from J, with 7 bases between. The CDR3 loop reads CASSLGFNYEQYF. CDR3 sequence (DNA): TGTGCCAGCAGCTTAGGGTTTAACTACGAGCAGTACTTC. Full variable domain (rest looked up from reference TRBV7-2 and TRBJ2-7): GAGVSQSPSNKVTEKGKDVELRCDPISGHTALYWYRQSLGQGLEFLIYFQGNSAPDKSGLPSDRFSAERTGGSVSTLTIQRTQQEDSAVYLCASSLGFNYEQYFGPGTRLTVT.

The V call is TRBV6-5, the J call TRBJ1-1, with D unresolved. This CDR3 has 15 residues. Per the germline V gene, CDR1 is MNHEY and CDR2 is SVGAGI. V dropped 0 bases and J dropped 0 bases, with 8 bases sitting between them. CDR3 in amino acids: CASSYSQNLNTEAFF. DNA of the CDR3: TGTGCCAGCAGTTACTCACAGAACTTGAACACTGAAGCTTTCTTT.

This clone was found a few times. The chain links TRBV29-1 to TRBJ1-1; the match to TRBD1 covers 7 bases. CDR3 length: 13 residues. Germline V gives CDR1 SQVTM, CDR2 ANQGSEA. After removal of 2 bases from V and 1 base from J, the junction contained 1 base not matched to a gene. In DNA, the CDR3 is TGCAGCGTTGAAAGGGACAGGAACACTGAAGCTTTCTTT. Encoded protein: CSVERDRNTEAFF.

CDR3 protein: CASSSLQGRGHGNTIYF. The CDR3, as DNA: TGTGCCAGCAGCTCCCTACAGGGTAGGGGCCATGGAAACACCATATATTTT. The V call is TRBV7-8, the J call TRBJ1-3; D is possibly TRBD1 (6 bases). CDR1 is SGHVS, CDR2 FQNEAQ, per germline. The CDR3 sequence is 17 residues long. Trimming cost V 4 bases and J 3 bases, with 19 bases left between them.

The chain links TRBV2 to TRBJ2-5; D may be TRBD2 (7 bases). CDR3 size: 11 residues. CDR1 and CDR2 from the germline V gene are SNHLY and FYNNEI. The ends were cut back, 7 bases at V and 9 bases at J, with 12 bases in the middle. CDR3 region: CASKGGGAQYF. CDR3 coding DNA: TGTGCCAGCAAGGGAGGGGGTGCCCAGTACTTC.

The V gene is TRBV6-5, the J gene TRBJ2-7; possibly TRBD2 for D (6 bases). The V end was cut by 6 bases, the J end by 4 bases, with 13 bases between. The CDR3 spans 13 residues. Looked up from germline, CDR1 is MNHEY and CDR2 is SVGAGI. CDR3 nucleotides: TGTGCCAGCAGACAGGACTACAGTTACGAGCAGTACTTC. Encoded protein: CASRQDYSYEQYF.

The CDR3, as DNA: TGTGCCAGCAGGGCAGGGGGCGCGCATGGCTACACCTTC. Translated, it gives CASRAGGAHGYTF. The chain has TRBV28 and TRBJ1-2, with 8 bases fitting TRBD1. J gave up 6 bases and V 6 bases, and 6 bases lay outside the gene matches. The CDR3 runs to 13 residues. Germline assignment: CDR1 MDHEN and CDR2 SYDVKM.

The V gene is TRBV25-1, the J gene TRBJ1-4, with D hard to call. Germline CDR1 reads MGHDK; CDR2 reads SYGVNS. CDR3 length: 13 amino acids. Between the trimmed V and J ends, which lost 2 bases and 8 bases, there was a span of 9 bases. The CDR3 DNA follows: TGTGCCAGCAGTGAAGATATAGAAGAAAAACTGTTTTTT. It codes for CASSEDIEEKLFF. Filled out from reference TRBV25-1 and TRBJ1-4, the complete variable domain reads EADIYQTPRYLVIGTGKKITLECSQTMGHDKMYWYQQDPGMELHLIHYSYGVNSTEKGDLSSESTVSRIRTEHFPLTLESARPSHTSQYLCASSEDIEEKLFFGSGTQLSVL.